A single sample gave rise to the 27 T cell receptor beta chains below, sequenced in a study of T cells after yellow fever vaccination. TCRdb redid the calling of the 5' RACE reads with MiXCR, one entry per CDR3 protein. Of approximately 350,000 distinct CDR3 sequences in the sample, around 10% were seen once. The sample here was PBMCs, taken on the day of the first yellow fever vaccination. The receptors stem from a man between 18 and 29 years old who received the YFV17D yellow fever vaccine.

The CDR3 protein is CASSRRQGNEQFF. DNA for the CDR3: TGTGCCAGCAGTCGCAGACAGGGGAATGAGCAGTTCTTC. The chain employs TRBV12-3 or TRBV12-4 and TRBJ2-1; 8 nucleotides line up with TRBD1. The CDR3 is 13 residues long. The trim removed 5 bases at V and 7 bases at J, leaving 4 bases unmatched.

The genes are TRBV5-5 and TRBJ1-3; D is unclear. From germline, CDR1 is SGHKS and CDR2 YYEKEE (reference sequence). V lost 4 bases to trimming and J lost 0 bases, with 11 bases between them. This CDR3 has 15 amino acids. The CDR3: CASSHVPTSGNTIYF. In DNA form, the CDR3 reads TGTGCCAGCAGCCACGTACCTACCTCTGGAAACACCATATATTTT.

This clonotype has a handful of counts. The chain employs TRBV7-9 and TRBJ2-3; 8 nucleotides match TRBD2. Unmatched junction bases numbered 16, after V lost 4 bases and J lost 7 bases. Per the germline V gene, CDR1 is SEHNR and CDR2 is FQNEAQ (reference sequence). The CDR3 extends over 17 amino acids. This CDR3 is CASSSGPGGASRNTQYF. CDR3 nucleotides: TGTGCCAGCAGCTCAGGGCCCGGGGGGGCCAGTCGGAATACGCAGTATTTT.

The rearrangement uses TRBV7-9 and TRBJ2-2; D not certain. This CDR3 contains 13 residues. Trimming took off 5 bases at V and 0 bases at J, with 4 bases between the two ends. Germline V gene lookup returns CDR1 SEHNR and CDR2 FQNEAQ (reference sequence). The CDR3 loop is CASSPANTGELFF. The CDR3 DNA is TGTGCCAGCAGCCCCGCGAACACCGGGGAGCTGTTTTTT.

The V call is TRBV20-1, the J call TRBJ2-5; D remains unclear. Germline values: CDR1 DFQATT, CDR2 SNEGSKA (reference sequence). V was pared by 7 bases and J by 0 bases, with 9 bases between. This CDR3 comprises 12 residues. CDR3 sequence reads: CSGFRNQETQYF. The CDR3 region has the DNA TGCAGTGGTTTTAGAAACCAAGAGACCCAGTACTTC.

CDR3 DNA sequence: TGTGCCAGCAGCGTAGGATCGCAGTACTTC. This gives the protein CASSVGSQYF. The chain recombines TRBV9 with TRBJ2-5, with D unclear. The CDR3 runs 10 residues. CDR1 SGDLS and CDR2 YYNGEE come from the germline V gene. The germline V and J ends were trimmed by 0 bases and 11 bases, with 5 bases remaining between them.

This clonotype was seen more than once but under ten times. The rearrangement links TRBV5-1 to TRBJ1-3; D unclear. There are 15 residues in the CDR3. Germline V gives CDR1 SGHRS, CDR2 YFSETQ. V lost 6 bases to trimming and J lost 2 bases, with 15 bases between them. CDR3 DNA sequence: TGCGCCAGCACCGCCGATGGGGTTACTGGAAACACCATATATTTT. It yields the protein CASTADGVTGNTIYF.

This chain uses TRBV4-3 with TRBJ2-2; TRBD1 matches 9 bases. Germline CDR1 and CDR2: LGHNA and YSLEER. V shed 0 bases, J shed 5 bases, and the junction held 1 base outside the gene matches. There are 15 residues in the CDR3. The CDR3 region has the DNA TGCGCCAGCAGCCAAGAAGGGACAGGGACCGGGGAGCTGTTTTTT. Protein sequence: CASSQEGTGTGELFF.

The chain is built from TRBV6-2 or TRBV6-3 and TRBJ2-3; D is unresolved. In germline, CDR1 is MNHEY, CDR2 SVGEGT. This CDR3 is 15 amino acids long. V gave up 2 bases and J gave up 0 bases, with 9 bases separating them. The CDR3 reads CASSYGLSSTDTQYF. DNA of the CDR3: TGTGCCAGCAGTTACGGGTTGTCTAGCACAGATACGCAGTATTTT.

The sample holds a few counts of this clonotype. The J gene is TRBJ2-3, the V gene TRBV7-9; D tentatively fits TRBD1 or TRBD2 (6 bases each). Trimming shortened V by 5 bases and J by 0 bases, and 15 bases separated the two germline ends. Germline CDR1 and CDR2: SEHNR and FQNEAQ (reference sequence). CDR3 size: 16 residues. CDR3 DNA sequence: TGTGCCAGCAGCCATGGGGGGCCGTTGAGCACAGATACGCAGTATTTT. Translated: CASSHGGPLSTDTQYF.

V and J are TRBV6-5 and TRBJ1-2, with a possible D match to TRBD1 (6 bases). The V gene's germline CDR1 is MNHEY and CDR2 SVGAGI. The V end lost 2 bases, the J end lost 2 bases, and 12 bases lay between the germline ends. CDR3 size: 15 residues. This CDR3 reads CASSYDTGSNYGYTF. The CDR3 DNA reads as TGTGCCAGCAGTTACGACACAGGGTCCAACTATGGCTACACCTTC.

The chain carries TRBV5-1 and TRBJ1-5; TRBD1 is a possible D gene (6 bases). This CDR3 is 14 amino acids long. The V end was cut by 0 bases, the J end by 6 bases, with 10 bases between. CDR1 is SGHRS, CDR2 YFSETQ, per germline. CDR3 residues: CASSLDTGAQPQHF. CDR3 in DNA: TGCGCCAGCAGCTTGGACACGGGGGCTCAGCCCCAGCATTTT.

This clonotype has only a few counts. The rearrangement uses TRBV27 and TRBJ2-5; 12 bases map to TRBD2. The CDR3 is 17 residues long. Trimming at V came to 10 bases and at J to 7 bases, leaving 19 bases not matched to a gene. Germline V gene lookup returns CDR1 MNHEY and CDR2 SMNVEV (reference sequence). The CDR3 protein is CATRGMTSGGPRATQYF. The CDR3, as DNA: TGTGCCACCCGGGGCATGACTAGCGGGGGACCAAGGGCGACCCAGTACTTC.

The table lists this clonotype with a few counts. CDR3 in DNA: TGCAGTGCTAGAGATCGCTTTTCGGGACAGGGATATCCTAGCTCCTACGAGCAGTACTTC. Protein sequence: CSARDRFSGQGYPSSYEQYF. The V gene is TRBV20-1, the J gene TRBJ2-7; the match to TRBD1 covers 9 bases. The CDR3 sequence is 20 residues long. Germline V lookup: CDR1 DFQATT, CDR2 SNEGSKA (reference sequence). V lost 0 bases, J lost 0 bases, and 18 bases stayed unmatched.

In this sample, this clonotype turned up a few times. The CDR3 region is CSVGEGGYEQYF. The CDR3 region has the DNA TGCAGCGTGGGCGAGGGAGGCTACGAGCAGTACTTC. The chain joins TRBV29-1 to TRBJ2-7; D is possibly TRBD2 (6 bases). Looked up from germline, CDR1 is SQVTM and CDR2 is ANQGSEA. The CDR3 spans 12 residues. The V end lost 6 bases, the J end lost 3 bases, and 12 bases lay between the germline ends.

In this sample, this clonotype turned up a few times. The chain combines TRBV9 with TRBJ2-5; TRBD2 matches 13 bases. The germline V gene has CDR1 SGDLS and CDR2 YYNGEE. The CDR3 extends over 16 amino acids. Trimming removed 3 bases from V and 2 bases from J; junction bases left unmatched: 4. The CDR3 bases are TGTGCCAGCAGCGCGGGACTAGCGGGAATTCAAGAGACCCAGTACTTC. It codes for CASSAGLAGIQETQYF.

The genes are TRBV12-3 or TRBV12-4 and TRBJ2-3; D may be TRBD1 or TRBD2 (5 bases each). CDR3 length: 13 amino acids. V was pared by 6 bases and J by 4 bases, with 11 bases between. This CDR3 is CASSGASPDTQYF. The DNA for the CDR3 is TGTGCCAGCAGCGGGGCCTCCCCAGATACGCAGTATTTT.

The rearrangement links TRBV6-1 to TRBJ2-7; 9 bases fit TRBD1. With 8 bases clipped from V and 0 bases from J, the junction kept 11 bases outside the gene matches. Per the germline V gene, CDR1 is MNHNS and CDR2 is SASEGT. There are 16 residues in the CDR3. The CDR3 loop is CASWDRVQEYSYEQYF. The CDR3 DNA sequence: TGTGCCAGCTGGGACAGGGTTCAGGAATACTCCTACGAGCAGTACTTC.

This rearrangement joins TRBV7-6 to TRBJ2-1, with D possibly TRBD1 on 6 matching bases. Trimming took off 5 bases at V and 6 bases at J, with 14 bases between the two ends. CDR3 size: 14 residues. The germline CDR1 and CDR2 sequences are SGHVS and FNYEAQ. The CDR3 bases are TGTGCCAGCAGCGTAAGCACAGGGCGCAATGAGCAGTTCTTC. Translation gives CASSVSTGRNEQFF. Combining the CDR3 with reference TRBV7-6 and TRBJ2-1 gives the whole variable domain GAGVSQSPRYKVTKRGQDVALRCDPISGHVSLYWYRQALGQGPEFLTYFNYEAQQDKSGLPNDRFSAERPEGSISTLTIQRTEQRDSAMYRCASSVSTGRNEQFFGPGTRLTVL.

This clonotype was seen a few times. The chain joins TRBV12-3 or TRBV12-4 to TRBJ1-1, with TRBD1 as a possible D gene (6 bases). V gave up 3 bases and J gave up 7 bases, with 12 bases separating them. The CDR3 is 13 residues long. The DNA of the CDR3 is TGTGCCAGCAGTTTTTTACAGGGCGGTGAAGCTTTCTTT. Encoded protein: CASSFLQGGEAFF.

This clonotype occurred a few times. This chain links TRBV7-2 with TRBJ2-5; 10 bases are shared with TRBD2. V gave up 5 bases and J gave up 1 base; unmatched junction bases: 4. This CDR3 is 15 amino acids long. CDR1 is SGHTA and CDR2 is FQGNSA in the germline V gene. Here the CDR3 reads CASSPQRGGQETQYF. The CDR3 DNA follows: TGTGCCAGCAGCCCACAGCGGGGGGGCCAAGAGACCCAGTACTTC.

This chain links TRBV4-2 with TRBJ2-7; possible D gene TRBD2, 5 bases. V was cut by 4 bases and J by 3 bases, with 10 bases left in between. Germline V CDR1 and CDR2: LGHNA, YNFKEQ. This CDR3 has 13 amino acids. CDR3 amino acids: CASSRELDYEQYF. The CDR3 bases are TGTGCCAGCAGCCGGGAGCTTGACTACGAGCAGTACTTC.

This clonotype was counted ten times or more. The chain is built from TRBV20-1 and TRBJ2-5, with a possible D match to TRBD2 (5 bases). The CDR3 length is 15 residues. The V gene's germline CDR1 is DFQATT and CDR2 SNEGSKA (reference sequence). The ends were cut back, 1 base at V and 2 bases at J, with 14 bases in the middle. CDR3: CSARVSGTAQETQYF. DNA for the CDR3: TGCAGTGCTAGAGTCTCGGGAACAGCTCAAGAGACCCAGTACTTC.

In this sample, this clonotype turned up a few times. The chain couples TRBV12-3 or TRBV12-4 to TRBJ1-4, with a possible D match to TRBD1 (5 bases). The CDR3 loop spans 14 amino acids. V lost 6 bases and J 5 bases, leaving 13 bases between the germline ends. CDR3 amino acids: CASSPAGRNEKLFF. Here the CDR3 DNA reads TGTGCCAGCAGCCCCGCAGGGAGGAATGAAAAACTGTTTTTT.

This clonotype was counted only a few times. This chain connects TRBV6-5 to TRBJ1-4; D gene uncertain. The germline CDR1 and CDR2 sequences are MNHEY and SVGAGI. The V end was cut by 0 bases, the J end by 5 bases, with 7 bases between. This CDR3 is built from 14 residues. The CDR3 sequence is CASSYSNGNEKLFF. The CDR3, as DNA: TGTGCCAGCAGTTACTCGAACGGGAATGAAAAACTGTTTTTT.

This clonotype came up a few times. The V gene is TRBV6-1, the J gene TRBJ2-3; TRBD2 is a possible D gene (5 bases). V was shortened by 8 bases and J by 0 bases, with 15 bases between the two germline ends. CDR3 length equals 15 residues. Germline V lookup: CDR1 MNHNS, CDR2 SASEGT. As DNA, the CDR3 is TGTGCCAGCGCTCGGACTCTGGCTAGCACAGATACGCAGTATTTT. Its protein is CASARTLASTDTQYF.

This clonotype was counted only a few times. The rearrangement uses TRBV12-3 or TRBV12-4 and TRBJ2-1, with D unclear. The V end lost 6 bases, the J end lost 6 bases, and 15 bases lay between the germline ends. The CDR3 is made up of 14 amino acids. CDR3 sequence: CASREPPGANEQFF. In DNA, the CDR3 is TGTGCCAGCAGGGAGCCCCCCGGAGCCAATGAGCAGTTCTTC.